These 20 T cell receptor beta chains were all obtained from the same sample, sequenced in a study of blood T cell repertoires in COVID-19. This table comes from immunoSEQ multiplex PCR, and its TCRdb copy is limited to in-frame clones, with some not included. This sample yields about 150,000 clones, of which approximately 83% are seen a single time; around 10% belongs to the top ten. Sample: peripheral blood. Receptor source: a woman aged 55-69 years with COVID-19, enrolled during active disease.

The CDR3 loop reads CASSNWAGGPNEQFF. The CDR3 DNA reads TGTGCCAGCAGTAACTGGGCGGGAGGGCCAAATGAGCAGTTCTTC. This chain links TRBV13 with TRBJ2-1, with 9 bases aligning to TRBD2. Looked up from germline, CDR1 is PRHDT and CDR2 is FYEKMQ (reference sequence). The CDR3 loop spans 15 amino acids. The V and J ends lost 6 bases and 7 bases, in that order; junction bases with no gene match: 10.

V usage is TRBV18 and J usage is TRBJ1-2; no definite D call. The length of the CDR3 is 13 residues. With 6 bases removed from V and 5 bases from J, the gap between germline ends came to 13 bases. CDR1 and CDR2 (germline): KGHSH, LQKENI. The CDR3, as DNA: TGTGCCAGCTCCTCGGGGTCTCGATATGGCTACACCTTC. It is translated as CASSSGSRYGYTF.

The chain couples TRBV5-1 to TRBJ1-5; D might be TRBD1 (5 bases). Germline V gives CDR1 SGHRS, CDR2 YFSETQ. This CDR3 spans 14 amino acids. Trimming took 0 bases from V and 9 from J, leaving 13 bases between them. CDR3 in amino acids: CASSLAGGIPPQHF. CDR3 coding DNA: TGCGCCAGCAGCTTGGCCGGGGGAATACCGCCCCAGCATTTT.

The chain links TRBV23-1 to TRBJ1-2, with D unclear. TRBV23-1 is an ORF, and what it does is uncertain. This CDR3 is built from 14 residues. V gave up 0 bases and J gave up 7 bases, with 12 bases separating them. CDR3 DNA: TGCGCCAGCAGTCAATCGATCTCCGTCGGTGGCTACACCTTC. Its translation is CASSQSISVGGYTF.

The gene calls are TRBV18 and TRBJ1-4; no firm D call. This CDR3 is 13 amino acids long. Germline-derived CDR1 and CDR2 are KGHSH and LQKENI. Trimming pared 6 bases from V and 6 bases from J, leaving 11 bases between. The DNA of the CDR3 is TGTGCCAGCTCTCGTGGACTGGATGAAAAACTGTTTTTT. It encodes CASSRGLDEKLFF.

This chain connects TRBV19 to TRBJ1-1, with TRBD1 matching 7 bases. This CDR3 has 13 amino acids. Trimming removed 6 bases from V and 6 bases from J; junction bases left unmatched: 7. Per the germline V gene, CDR1 is LNHDA and CDR2 is SQIVND (reference sequence). The CDR3 DNA follows: TGTGCCAGTAGCCTCGTCGACAGGGCTGAAGCTTTCTTT. Amino acid sequence: CASSLVDRAEAFF.

The gene calls are TRBV10-2 and TRBJ1-5; D gene ambiguous. The germline CDR1 and CDR2 sequences are WSHSY and SAAADI. Trimming took 4 bases from V and 4 from J, leaving 11 bases between them. CDR3 length equals 14 residues. The CDR3 sequence: CASSGSQANQPQHF. CDR3 sequence (DNA): TGCGCCAGCAGTGGGTCCCAGGCGAATCAGCCCCAGCATTTT.

The V and J genes are TRBV7-3 and TRBJ2-2; D possibly corresponds to TRBD2 (6 bases). V lost 4 bases and J lost 4, with 13 bases in between. Germline V gene data show CDR1 as SGHTA and CDR2 as FQGTGA. The CDR3 contains 15 residues. Here the CDR3 DNA reads TGTGCCAGCAGCTCGGTCCAGGGAGGCACCGGGGAGCTGTTTTTT. Translation: CASSSVQGGTGELFF.

This sequence joins TRBV27 and TRBJ1-5; 7 positions match TRBD1. Germline CDR1 MNHEY, CDR2 SMNVEV (reference sequence). The CDR3 consists of 16 residues. After removal of 4 bases from V and 0 bases from J, the junction contained 6 bases not matched to a gene. The CDR3 DNA sequence: TGTGCCAGCAGTTACACGGGACAGCATAGCAATCAGCCCCAGCATTTT. Its protein product is CASSYTGQHSNQPQHF.

This chain connects TRBV7-6 to TRBJ1-1; no clear D gene. CDR1 is SGHVS and CDR2 is FNYEAQ in the germline V gene. This CDR3 is 13 amino acids long. V dropped 1 base and J dropped 7 bases, with 10 bases sitting between them. CDR3 sequence reads: CASSLGSGIEAFF. The DNA of the CDR3 is TGTGCCAGCAGCTTAGGGTCGGGAATTGAAGCTTTCTTT.

This clone was observed once. The chain couples TRBV29-1 to TRBJ1-2; D ambiguous. With 6 bases removed from V and 5 bases from J, the gap between germline ends came to 4 bases. CDR3 length equals 9 residues. Germline V CDR1 and CDR2: SQVTM, ANQGSEA. In DNA form, the CDR3 reads TGCAGCGTCGTATATGGCTACACCTTC. Translation gives CSVVYGYTF.

To note about this clone: Being one base from a much bigger clone, this may be a read error. The genes are TRBV19 and TRBJ1-2; 8 bases are a match to TRBD1. Germline loops: CDR1 LNHDA, CDR2 SQIVND (reference sequence). The CDR3 contains 13 residues. The CDR3 nucleotides are TGTGCCAGTAGTATGGGGACAGGCTATGGCTACATCTTC. Protein product: CASSMGTGYGYIF.

This clone was seen more than once but under ten times. The CDR3: CASSLDWQRELTEAFF. CDR3 sequence (DNA): TGTGCCAGCAGCTTAGATTGGCAGAGGGAATTGACTGAAGCTTTCTTT. The chain uses TRBV7-9 and TRBJ1-1; D remains unclear. The V end was cut by 1 base, the J end by 5 bases, with 17 bases between. The CDR3 spans 16 residues. Germline CDR1 is SEHNR and CDR2 is FQNEAQ (reference sequence). The whole variable domain, filled in from reference TRBV7-9 and TRBJ1-1, reads DTGVSQNPRHKITKRGQNVTFRCDPISEHNRLYWYRQTLGQGPEFLTYFQNEAQLEKSRLLSDRFSAERPKGSFSTLEIQRTEQGDSAMYLCASSLDWQRELTEAFFGQGTRLTVV.

Remarks on this clone: Other nucleotide sequences in the sample specify the same CDR3. CDR3 region: CASSLGQGNYGYTF. The DNA of the CDR3 is TGTGCCAGCAGCTTGGGGCAGGGAAACTATGGCTACACCTTC. The chain joins TRBV5-5 to TRBJ1-2; a possible D gene is TRBD1 (5 bases). This CDR3 region has 14 residues. Germline V CDR1 and CDR2: SGHKS, YYEKEE (reference sequence). V shed 0 bases and J shed 2 bases, with 8 bases lying between them.

The V and J genes are TRBV4-1 and TRBJ2-3; 10 bases align to TRBD2. The CDR3 is made up of 18 amino acids. V trimming: 3 bases; J trimming: 5 bases; junction bases outside the gene matches: 14. Germline V CDR1 and CDR2: MGHRA, YSYEKL. CDR3 bases: TGCGCCAGCAGCCAGGGGAGCCAAAGCGGGAGGGTTTTAGATACGCAGTATTTT. Translation gives CASSQGSQSGRVLDTQYF.

This chain joins TRBV19 and TRBJ2-5, with D tentatively TRBD1 (6 bases). Germline assignment: CDR1 LNHDA and CDR2 SQIVND (reference sequence). CDR3 length: 13 amino acids. The V gene lost 8 bases and the J gene lost 4 bases, with 14 bases spanning the gap. The CDR3, as DNA: TGTGCCAGTTCAAACAGGGACGGAGAGACCCAGTACTTC. Its protein is CASSNRDGETQYF.

The V gene is TRBV27, the J gene TRBJ1-6; D is unresolved. V was shortened by 7 bases and J by 0 bases, with 7 bases between the two germline ends. Per germline, CDR1 MNHEY and CDR2 SMNVEV (reference sequence). This CDR3 is 14 amino acids long. CDR3 DNA sequence: TGTGCCAGCATGCGAAGCTCCTATAATTCACCCCTCCACTTT. Its translation is CASMRSSYNSPLHF.

The J gene is TRBJ1-5, the V gene TRBV19; D is possibly TRBD1 (5 bases). Germline-derived CDR1 and CDR2 are LNHDA and SQIVND (reference sequence). CDR3 size: 14 residues. Trimming pared 5 bases from V and 2 bases from J, leaving 10 bases between. The CDR3 sequence is CASSARDGNQPQHF. The CDR3 DNA sequence: TGTGCCAGTAGTGCCAGGGATGGCAATCAGCCCCAGCATTTT.

This chain joins TRBV11-3 and TRBJ2-2; D is ambiguous. The germline V and J ends were trimmed by 5 bases and 7 bases, with 11 bases remaining between them. Looked up from germline, CDR1 is SGHNT and CDR2 is YENEEA. The CDR3 consists of 13 residues. Written as DNA, the CDR3 is TGTGCCAGCAGCATTAGTACCGTCGGGGAGCTGTTTTTT. Its translation: CASSISTVGELFF.

This clone was recorded only once. In DNA form, the CDR3 reads TGTGCCAGCAGCTTAGGGCGGAGGCCCTATGGCTACACCTTC. It encodes CASSLGRRPYGYTF. The rearrangement joins TRBV7-9 to TRBJ1-2; no clear D gene. CDR3 length: 14 amino acids. The ends were cut back, 1 base at V and 4 bases at J, with 10 bases in the middle. Germline CDR1 SEHNR, CDR2 FQNEAQ (reference sequence). Full variable domain (rest looked up from reference TRBV7-9 and TRBJ1-2): DTGVSQNPRHKITKRGQNVTFRCDPISEHNRLYWYRQTLGQGPEFLTYFQNEAQLEKSRLLSDRFSAERPKGSFSTLEIQRTEQGDSAMYLCASSLGRRPYGYTFGSGTRLTVV.